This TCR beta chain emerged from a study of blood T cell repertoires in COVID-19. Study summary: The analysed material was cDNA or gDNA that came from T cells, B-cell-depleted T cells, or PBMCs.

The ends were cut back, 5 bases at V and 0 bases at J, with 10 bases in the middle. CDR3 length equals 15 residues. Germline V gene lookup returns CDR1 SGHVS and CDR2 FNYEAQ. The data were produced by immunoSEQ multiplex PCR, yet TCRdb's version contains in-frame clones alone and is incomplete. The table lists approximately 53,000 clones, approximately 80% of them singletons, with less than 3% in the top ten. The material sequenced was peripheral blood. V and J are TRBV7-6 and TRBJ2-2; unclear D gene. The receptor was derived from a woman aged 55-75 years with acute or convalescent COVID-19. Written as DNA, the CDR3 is TGTGCCAGCAGCGCTGGAGTCTCGAACACCGGGGAGCTGTTTTTT. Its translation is CASSAGVSNTGELFF.